Below are 3 T cell receptor beta chains sequenced from a single sample in a study of control samples from healthy donors and cancer patients. The repertoire was sequenced with immunoSEQ multiplex PCR; TCRdb's copy has only in-frame clones and lacks some. The repertoire holds some 130,000 clones, with 92% as singletons. Specimen: blood. The receptors here all came from a woman aged 50 to 60 in good health.

This chain uses TRBV13 with TRBJ2-1; maybe TRBD1 (8 bases). V gave up 7 bases and J gave up 13 bases, with 20 bases separating them. Germline assignment: CDR1 PRHDT and CDR2 FYEKMQ (reference sequence). The CDR3 consists of 13 residues. CDR3 sequence: CASTRGDRMYQFF. In DNA form, the CDR3 reads TGTGCCAGCACCCGGGGGGACAGGATGTACCAGTTCTTC.

In DNA, the CDR3 is TGCGCCAGCAGCTTGGATACAGGGGCCAGGAAACTGTTTTTT. Encoded protein: CASSLDTGARKLFF. The V and J genes are TRBV5-1 and TRBJ1-4; 7 bases are a match to TRBD1. Germline CDR1 is SGHRS and CDR2 is YFSETQ. V lost 0 bases and J lost 11; bases outside the gene matches: 7. This CDR3 has 14 residues.

V usage is TRBV28 and J usage is TRBJ1-2, with D uncertain. Trimming removed 3 bases at V and 1 base at J, with 3 bases between. CDR1 MDHEN and CDR2 SYDVKM come from the germline V gene. The CDR3 covers 12 residues. The CDR3 DNA is TGTGCCAGCAGTTTTGGTAACTATGGCTACACCTTC. This encodes CASSFGNYGYTF.